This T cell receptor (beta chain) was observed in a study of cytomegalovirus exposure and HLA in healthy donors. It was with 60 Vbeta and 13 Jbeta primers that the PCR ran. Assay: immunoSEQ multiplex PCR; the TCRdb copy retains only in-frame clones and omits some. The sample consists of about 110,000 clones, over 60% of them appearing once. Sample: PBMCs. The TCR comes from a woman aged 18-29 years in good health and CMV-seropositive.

CDR3 nucleotide sequence: TGTGCCAGCAGCTATCGGACTAGCCAAGAGACCCAGTACTTC. It translates to CASSYRTSQETQYF. The chain couples TRBV5-6 to TRBJ2-5, with 7 bases lining up with TRBD2. CDR3 size: 14 residues. V gave up 3 bases and J gave up 1 base; unmatched junction bases: 3. Germline V gene sequence: CDR1 SGHDT, CDR2 YYEEEE.